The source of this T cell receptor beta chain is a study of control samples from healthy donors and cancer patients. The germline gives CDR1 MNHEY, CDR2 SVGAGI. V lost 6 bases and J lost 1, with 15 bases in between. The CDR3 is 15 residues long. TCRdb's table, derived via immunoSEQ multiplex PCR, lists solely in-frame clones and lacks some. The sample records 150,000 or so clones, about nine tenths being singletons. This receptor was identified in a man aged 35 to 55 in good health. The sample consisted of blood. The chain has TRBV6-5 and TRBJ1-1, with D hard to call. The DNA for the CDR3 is TGTGCCAGCAGATACACAGCGAACCCGAACACTGAAGCTTTCTTT. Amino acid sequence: CASRYTANPNTEAFF.